This T cell receptor (beta chain) stems from a study of Tregs in tolerant kidney transplant recipients. Study-wide results and caveats: The small number of patients limits these findings pending further validation.

Some clones are missing from TCRdb's copy, which holds only in-frame ones; the method was immunoSEQ multiplex PCR. The data show 200,000 to 300,000 clones, approximately 83% seen once. CDR1 and CDR2 from the germline V gene are SGHRS and YFSETQ. The CDR3 is 14 residues long. V dropped 4 bases and J dropped 8 bases, with 18 bases sitting between them. In regard to this clone: The target antigen is unknown.

Unstimulated Tregs (CD4+CD25+CD127-) and CD4+CD25- non-Tregs were sorted from PBMCs. Specimen: CD4+ T cells from blood. This chain links TRBV5-1 with TRBJ1-2, with a tentative D call TRBD1 (5 bases). The origin of this receptor is a human donor in good health. The CDR3 region has the DNA TGCGCCAGCAGCGACAGCCCCCAACGGGGAGGCTACACCTTC. This codes for CASSDSPQRGGYTF.